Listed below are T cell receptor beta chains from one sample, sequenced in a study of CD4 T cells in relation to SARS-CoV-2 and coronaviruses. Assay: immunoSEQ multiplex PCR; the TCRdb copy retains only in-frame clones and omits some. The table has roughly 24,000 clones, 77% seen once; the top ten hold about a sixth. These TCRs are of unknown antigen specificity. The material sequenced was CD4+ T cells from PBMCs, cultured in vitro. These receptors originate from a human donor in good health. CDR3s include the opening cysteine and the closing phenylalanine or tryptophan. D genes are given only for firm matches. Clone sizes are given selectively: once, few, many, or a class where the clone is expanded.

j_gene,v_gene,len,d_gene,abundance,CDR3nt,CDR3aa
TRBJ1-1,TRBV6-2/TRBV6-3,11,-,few,TGTGCCAGCAGTTATGACACTGAAGCTTTCTTT,CASSYDTEAFF
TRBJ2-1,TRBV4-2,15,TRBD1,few,TGTGCCAGCAGCCAAGGGACAGGGGGCTACAATGAGCAGTTCTTC,CASSQGTGGYNEQFF
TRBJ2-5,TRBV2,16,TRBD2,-,TGTGCCAGCAGTGAATTACTAGCGGGTACCGAAGAGACCCAGTACTTC,CASSELLAGTEETQYF
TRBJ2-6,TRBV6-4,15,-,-,TGTGCCAGCAGTGACTCGAGCTCTGGGGCCAACGTCCTGACTTTC,CASSDSSSGANVLTF
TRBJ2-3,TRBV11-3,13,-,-,TGTGCCAGCAGCTTGGGGGGCACAGATACGCAGTATTTT,CASSLGGTDTQYF
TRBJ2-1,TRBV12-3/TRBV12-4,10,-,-,TGTGCCAGCGGTAACAATGAGCAGTTCTTC,CASGNNEQFF
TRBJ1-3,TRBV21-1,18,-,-,TGTGCCAGCAGCAAAGGACCAATCACAGGGAACTCTGGAAACACCATATATTTT,CASSKGPITGNSGNTIYF
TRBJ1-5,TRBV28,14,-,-,TGTGCCAGCAGATCGGGCCAGGTTAATCAGCCCCAGCATTTT,CASRSGQVNQPQHF
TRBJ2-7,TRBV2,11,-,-,TGTGCCAGCAGGAAAGGTTACGAGCAGTACTTC,CASRKGYEQYF
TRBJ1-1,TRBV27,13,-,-,TGTGCCAGCAGTAACCCGACATCATCTGAAGCTTTCTTT,CASSNPTSSEAFF
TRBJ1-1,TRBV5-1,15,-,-,TGCGCCAGCAGCTTGGGGGGGACTTCTAACACTGAAGCTTTCTTT,CASSLGGTSNTEAFF
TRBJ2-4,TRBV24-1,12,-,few,TGTGCCACCAGTGAGGCCGGGCACATTCAGTACTTC,CATSEAGHIQYF
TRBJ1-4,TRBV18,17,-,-,TGTGCCAGCTCACCACCAAGTAAAGGGCGGACTAATGAAAAACTGTTTTTT,CASSPPSKGRTNEKLFF
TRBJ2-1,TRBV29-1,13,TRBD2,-,TGCAGCGGAGGACTAGGTCTCATCTATGAGCAGTTCTTC,CSGGLGLIYEQFF
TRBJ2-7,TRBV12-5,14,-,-,TGTGCTAGTGGTGGGTCAGGGGGGTACTACGAGCAGTACTTC,CASGGSGGYYEQYF
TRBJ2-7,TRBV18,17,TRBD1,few,TGTGCCAGCTCACCGCGCTCTGGGGACAGGGGAACCCACGAGCAGTACTTC,CASSPRSGDRGTHEQYF
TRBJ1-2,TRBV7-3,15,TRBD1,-,TGTGCCAGCAGCTTAAGTCGGGACAGGGTCGAGGGCTACACCTTC,CASSLSRDRVEGYTF
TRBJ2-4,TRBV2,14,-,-,TGTGCCAGCAGTGAATCGGTTCGAAAAAACATTCAGTACTTC,CASSESVRKNIQYF
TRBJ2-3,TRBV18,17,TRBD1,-,TGTGCCAGCTCAGCCGGGACAGGGGGCCGGAAAACAGATACGCAGTATTTT,CASSAGTGGRKTDTQYF
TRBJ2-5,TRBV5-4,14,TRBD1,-,TGTGCCAGCAGCTTTGGACAGGGCCAAGAGACCCAGTACTTC,CASSFGQGQETQYF
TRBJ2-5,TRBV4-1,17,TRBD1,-,TGCGCCAGCAGCCAAGATTTTTTGGGGACAGGGGCGCAGACCCAGTACTTC,CASSQDFLGTGAQTQYF
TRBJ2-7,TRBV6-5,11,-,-,TGTGCCCCCTGCGGGACCTACGAGCAGTACTTC,CAPCGTYEQYF
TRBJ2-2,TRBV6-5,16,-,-,TGTGCCAGCAGTTACTCGTTAGGACTGGACACCGGGGAGCTGTTTTTT,CASSYSLGLDTGELFF
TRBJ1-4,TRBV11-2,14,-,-,TGTGCCAGCAGCTTAACGGTTAGTTCCGAAAAACTGTTTTTT,CASSLTVSSEKLFF
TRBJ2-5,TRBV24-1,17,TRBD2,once,TGTGCCACCAGTGATTTTTCGGCTAGCGGGAGGGAAGAGACCCAGTACTTC,CATSDFSASGREETQYF
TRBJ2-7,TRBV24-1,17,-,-,TGTGCCACCAGTGAACCCAAGACTGGGGGTCCGACCTACGAGCAGTACTTC,CATSEPKTGGPTYEQYF
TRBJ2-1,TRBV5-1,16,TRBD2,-,TGCGCCAGCAGCTTATGGGGAGCGGGAGTTGGGAATGAGCAGTTCTTC,CASSLWGAGVGNEQFF